This is a list of T cell receptor beta chains from one sample in a study of spatial heterogeneity in lung cancer. TCRdb independently ran MiXCR on the 5' RACE reads; one entry per CDR3 protein. The top ten hold about 2% of the sample, which has 60,000 to 85,000 distinct CDR3 sequences, about 8.2% seen once. This specimen consisted of PBMCs, obtained at follow-up. These receptors all come from a female donor with early-stage non-small cell lung cancer. CDR3s include the opening cysteine and the closing phenylalanine or tryptophan. D genes are given only for firm matches. Clone sizes are given selectively: once, few, many, or a class where the clone is expanded.

TRBV5-1	many	15	TRBD1	TRBJ2-7	CASSLRGTGSYEQYF	TGCGCCAGCAGCTTGCGGGGGACAGGGTCCTACGAGCAGTACTTC
TRBV5-5	.	15	.	TRBJ2-2	CASSLVRGDTGELFF	TGTGCCAGCAGCTTGGTCAGGGGGGACACCGGGGAGCTGTTTTTT
TRBV20-1	.	16	.	TRBJ2-3	CSASGLDGSEGDTQYF	TGCAGTGCTAGCGGTCTCGACGGGTCTGAGGGGGATACGCAGTATTTT
TRBV2	few	13	.	TRBJ2-3	CASPPVATDTQYF	TGTGCCAGCCCGCCAGTAGCAACAGATACGCAGTATTTT
TRBV5-1	many	15	TRBD1	TRBJ2-3	CASSWAGGTPDTQYF	TGCGCCAGCAGCTGGGCAGGGGGTACCCCAGATACGCAGTATTTT
TRBV27	many	14	.	TRBJ2-1	CASSLDGPYNEQFF	TGTGCCAGCAGTTTAGACGGACCATACAATGAGCAGTTCTTC
TRBV6-5	.	14	TRBD2	TRBJ2-3	CASRGLAAADTQYF	TGTGCCAGCAGGGGACTAGCGGCCGCAGATACGCAGTATTTT
TRBV20-1	few	18	TRBD2	TRBJ2-1	CSARLGTSGRSQYNEQFF	TGCAGTGCTAGACTAGGGACTAGCGGGAGAAGTCAGTACAATGAGCAGTTCTTC
TRBV12-3/TRBV12-4	many	15	TRBD2	TRBJ2-5	CASSLDLAGKETQYF	TGTGCCAGCAGTTTAGACTTAGCGGGAAAGGAGACCCAGTACTTC
TRBV5-1	many	17	TRBD2	TRBJ2-2	CASSPGTSGRETGELFF	TGCGCCAGCAGCCCCGGGACTAGCGGGAGAGAGACCGGGGAGCTGTTTTTT
TRBV7-3	few	16	TRBD2	TRBJ2-3	CASSLTVAGGPDTQYF	TGTGCCAGCAGCTTAACGGTAGCGGGAGGGCCCGATACGCAGTATTTT
TRBV5-1	many	15	.	TRBJ2-6	CASSLGAAGANVLTF	TGCGCCAGCAGCTTGGGTGCTGCTGGGGCCAACGTCCTGACTTTC
TRBV29-1	many	12	.	TRBJ1-2	CSVEILNYGYTF	TGCAGCGTTGAGATTCTTAACTATGGCTACACCTTC
TRBV7-3	.	13	.	TRBJ2-5	CASSLGSPETQYF	TGTGCCAGCAGCTTAGGGAGTCCAGAGACCCAGTACTTC
TRBV6-1	.	14	.	TRBJ2-7	CASSVGRTSYEQYF	TGTGCCAGCAGTGTGGGCAGGACCTCCTACGAGCAGTACTTC
TRBV5-1	many	14	.	TRBJ2-3	CASSFGFSTDTQYF	TGCGCCAGCAGCTTCGGCTTCAGCACAGATACGCAGTATTTT
TRBV7-8	few	15	.	TRBJ2-7	CASTQQTGQTYEQYF	TGTGCCAGCACCCAACAGACCGGACAGACCTACGAGCAGTACTTC
TRBV27	many	16	TRBD1	TRBJ2-3	CASSGLGQIATDTQYF	TGTGCCAGCAGTGGATTGGGACAGATAGCCACAGATACGCAGTATTTT
TRBV9	few	14	.	TRBJ2-7	CASSVGAESYEQYF	TGTGCCAGCAGCGTAGGAGCGGAGTCCTACGAGCAGTACTTC
TRBV6-4	many	18	.	TRBJ1-5	CASSLGARKAYSNQPQHF	TGTGCCAGCAGCCTTGGGGCCCGGAAGGCCTATAGCAATCAGCCCCAGCATTTT
TRBV2	few	13	TRBD2	TRBJ2-3	CASWGTSGDTQYF	TGTGCCAGCTGGGGGACTAGCGGAGATACGCAGTATTTT
TRBV7-9	.	13	.	TRBJ1-5	CASSLGVDQPQHF	TGTGCCAGCAGCTTAGGCGTCGATCAGCCCCAGCATTTT
TRBV5-1	.	24	.	TRBJ2-2	CASRDPHLNSRRTRAGMNTGELFF	TGCGCCAGCAGGGACCCCCACCTAAACTCACGGAGAACTCGGGCGGGGATGAACACCGGGGAGCTGTTTTTT
TRBV10-1	many	15	.	TRBJ2-1	CASSPTGEAYNEQFF	TGCGCCAGCAGTCCGACCGGGGAGGCCTACAATGAGCAGTTCTTC
TRBV3-1	many	17	TRBD2	TRBJ2-1	CASSQPSGLAGDNEQFF	TGTGCCAGCAGCCAACCTTCCGGACTAGCGGGAGACAATGAGCAGTTCTTC
TRBV5-1	.	13	TRBD1	TRBJ2-5	CASSLGQGETQYF	TGCGCCAGCAGCCTGGGACAGGGAGAGACCCAGTACTTC
TRBV27	.	13	.	TRBJ2-7	CASSLSVSYEQYF	TGTGCCAGCAGTTTATCCGTCAGCTACGAGCAGTACTTC
TRBV20-1	many	14	.	TRBJ2-7	CSARDVLGSYEQYF	TGCAGTGCTAGAGATGTCCTGGGATCCTACGAGCAGTACTTC
TRBV7-3	many	15	.	TRBJ1-2	CASSLSGIPNYGYTF	TGTGCCAGCAGCTTAAGCGGCATCCCTAACTATGGCTACACCTTC
TRBV5-8	few	15	TRBD2	TRBJ2-3	CASSLTSGGADTQYF	TGTGCCAGCAGCTTGACTAGCGGGGGGGCAGATACGCAGTATTTT
TRBV18	many	16	TRBD2	TRBJ2-7	CASSPRFTSGTYEQYF	TGTGCCAGCTCACCGAGATTCACTAGCGGAACCTACGAGCAGTACTTC
TRBV5-1	many	14	.	TRBJ2-1	CASSGGYRAGEQFF	TGCGCCAGCAGCGGGGGGTACAGGGCGGGTGAGCAGTTCTTC
TRBV5-1	many	17	.	TRBJ1-2	CASTPLPPGANNYGYTF	TGCGCCAGCACCCCCCTACCCCCGGGGGCTAATAACTATGGCTACACCTTC
TRBV7-9	few	15	TRBD2	TRBJ2-1	CASSLKREYDNEQFF	TGTGCCAGCAGCTTAAAGCGGGAGTACGACAATGAGCAGTTCTTC
TRBV9	few	12	.	TRBJ2-7	CASSVEEDEQYF	TGTGCCAGCAGCGTAGAAGAGGACGAGCAGTACTTC
TRBV12-3/TRBV12-4	many	14	TRBD1	TRBJ1-2	CASSPGQDPYGYTF	TGTGCCAGCAGTCCGGGACAGGACCCCTATGGCTACACCTTC
TRBV5-1	few	15	TRBD2	TRBJ2-2	CASSLEGLAPGELFF	TGCGCCAGCAGCTTGGAGGGACTAGCCCCCGGGGAGCTGTTTTTT
TRBV20-1	many	14	.	TRBJ2-3	CSARGVGDPDTQYF	TGCAGTGCTAGAGGGGTGGGGGACCCAGATACGCAGTATTTT
TRBV9	.	13	.	TRBJ1-6	CASSALEMPPLHF	TGTGCCAGCAGCGCCCTCGAGATGCCACCCCTCCACTTT
TRBV5-1	many	16	TRBD1	TRBJ2-6	CASSFQGATGANVLTF	TGCGCCAGCAGCTTTCAGGGGGCGACTGGGGCCAACGTCCTGACTTTC
TRBV6-2/TRBV6-3	few	17	.	TRBJ2-1	CASSTPLLRGSYNEQFF	TGTGCCAGCAGTACTCCTCTGCTCCGGGGTTCCTACAATGAGCAGTTCTTC
TRBV27	few	12	.	TRBJ1-5	CASRNEREPQHF	TGTGCCAGCAGAAATGAGAGGGAGCCCCAGCATTTT
TRBV28	few	15	.	TRBJ1-5	CASSLGGPSNQPQHF	TGTGCCAGCAGTTTGGGGGGGCCCAGCAATCAGCCCCAGCATTTT
TRBV5-1	few	13	.	TRBJ2-7	CASNGEGNYEQYF	TGCGCCAGCAACGGTGAGGGGAACTACGAGCAGTACTTC
TRBV30	many	11	.	TRBJ1-1	CAWSVGSEAFF	TGTGCCTGGAGTGTAGGATCTGAAGCTTTCTTT
TRBV5-1	many	15	TRBD1	TRBJ1-6	CASSLWTGVGSPLHF	TGCGCCAGCAGCTTATGGACAGGGGTTGGTTCACCCCTCCACTTT
TRBV5-1	many	15	.	TRBJ2-7	CASSLGGSRSYEQYF	TGCGCCAGCAGCTTGGGGGGGTCTAGAAGCTACGAGCAGTACTTC
TRBV18	few	16	TRBD1	TRBJ1-3	CASSPPGQGAGNTIYF	TGTGCCAGCTCACCACCGGGACAGGGGGCTGGAAACACCATATATTTT
TRBV4-1	many	13	.	TRBJ2-1	CASSQPESGEQFF	TGCGCCAGCAGCCAACCCGAAAGTGGTGAGCAGTTCTTC
TRBV5-1	few	14	TRBD2	TRBJ2-1	CASSGGRAYNEQFF	TGCGCCAGCAGCGGCGGGAGGGCCTACAATGAGCAGTTCTTC